The clone carrying this T cell receptor (beta chain) was observed a handful of times. Antigen unknown. Once RNA had been extracted, it was reverse transcribed into cDNA to act as the sequencing template. Some clones are missing from TCRdb's copy, which holds only in-frame ones; the method was immunoSEQ multiplex PCR. The sample records about 210,000 clones, less than 65% being singletons. As for treatment: oral pan-JAK inhibitor, 5-10 mg twice daily. The CDR3 has 11 amino acids. Trimming shortened V by 6 bases and J by 6 bases, and 9 bases separated the two germline ends. Germline CDR1 is SNHLY and CDR2 is FYNNEI. The sample originates from a study of CD8+ T cells in alopecia areata. Findings and limits, study-wide: Patients displayed less clarity in TCR sharing than mice, a finding possibly related to HLA. In scalp, tofacitinib significantly decreased clonality and expanded CD8+ clones among the top 100. Sequences from scalp samples also cover resident alphabeta T cells of normal skin.

The sample was CD4+ T cells sorted from blood, taken at week 4, from a patient treated with tofacitinib. The receptor's source is a human donor with alopecia areata. The chain combines TRBV2 with TRBJ2-7; D ambiguous. DNA of the CDR3: TGTGCCAGCAGGGGGTCCGGCGAGCAGTACTTC. Translated: CASRGSGEQYF.